The 29 T cell receptor beta chains given below trace back to one sample, sequenced in a study of cytomegalovirus exposure and HLA in healthy donors. This PCR relied on a set of 60 Vbeta primers and 13 Jbeta primers. TCRdb's copy holds only in-frame clones and misses some; the assay was immunoSEQ multiplex PCR. The sample has around 130,000 clones; about 81% are singletons. The sample taken for sequencing was PBMCs. The source is a middle-aged woman in good health and CMV-seropositive.

This chain's CDR3 is CASRPQGTGNTIYF. In DNA form, the CDR3 reads TGTGCCAGCAGACCTCAGGGAACTGGAAACACCATATATTTT. The rearrangement uses TRBV27 and TRBJ1-3; possibly TRBD1 for D (5 bases). The CDR3 runs 14 residues. Trimming cost V 6 bases and J 2 bases, with 11 bases left between them. Germline CDR1 is MNHEY and CDR2 is SMNVEV (reference sequence).

Only a few counts were recorded for this clone. V is TRBV5-1 and J is TRBJ1-3; possibly TRBD1 for D (5 bases). This CDR3 has 17 amino acids. V was cut by 4 bases and J by 2 bases, with 19 bases left in between. The germline CDR1 and CDR2 sequences are SGHRS and YFSETQ. CDR3 nucleotide sequence: TGCGCCAGCAGCCTGTGGGGCAGGGTAGCACCTGGAAACACCATATATTTT. This gives the protein CASSLWGRVAPGNTIYF.

This sequence joins TRBV2 and TRBJ1-6; D remains ambiguous. In germline, CDR1 is SNHLY, CDR2 FYNNEI. CDR3 length: 14 amino acids. V was cut by 4 bases and J by 9 bases, with 13 bases left in between. The CDR3 bases are TGTGCCAGCAGTGGGCCCCCAGGTTTTTCACCCCTCCACTTT. Amino acid sequence: CASSGPPGFSPLHF.

The chain couples TRBV7-3 to TRBJ2-3; 7 bases align to TRBD1. The germline V gene has CDR1 SGHTA and CDR2 FQGTGA. The trim removed 5 bases at V and 0 bases at J, leaving 5 bases unmatched. This CDR3 region has 15 residues. The CDR3 protein is CASSNRQGSTDTQYF. The CDR3 region has the DNA TGTGCCAGCAGCAACCGACAGGGAAGCACAGATACGCAGTATTTT.

The chain uses TRBV6-6 and TRBJ1-2; 7 bases line up with TRBD1. Germline values: CDR1 MNHNY, CDR2 SVGAGI (reference sequence). The CDR3 has 15 amino acids. J lost 2 bases, V lost 8 bases, and 11 bases had no gene match. CDR3 loop: CASLPRQGLNYGYTF. The CDR3 DNA is TGTGCCAGCCTTCCTCGACAGGGCCTCAACTATGGCTACACCTTC.

This clone occurred a few times. The chain couples TRBV5-4 to TRBJ1-1, with a possible D match to TRBD1 (6 bases). CDR3 length: 15 amino acids. Germline CDR1 is SGHNT and CDR2 is YYREEE (reference sequence). Trimming took 4 bases from V and 5 from J, leaving 18 bases between them. The CDR3 loop is CASSLQQGEGTEAFF. CDR3 coding DNA: TGTGCCAGCAGCCTACAACAGGGTGAAGGAACTGAAGCTTTCTTT.

This rearrangement joins TRBV12-5 to TRBJ1-6; D gene uncertain. From germline, CDR1 is LGHNT and CDR2 FRNRAP. Trimming removed 4 bases from V and 0 bases from J, with 16 bases in between. The CDR3 is 18 residues long. The CDR3 loop reads CASGSLRTAPSYNSPLHF. CDR3 in DNA: TGTGCTAGTGGTTCGCTCAGGACTGCTCCCTCCTATAATTCACCCCTCCACTTT.

This clone is a singleton in its sample. V and J are TRBV5-4 and TRBJ1-1; 7 bases are shared with TRBD1. Germline-derived CDR1 and CDR2 are SGHNT and YYREEE (reference sequence). The junction had 6 bases not matched to a gene; V was cut back by 3 bases and J by 10 bases. The CDR3 loop spans 12 amino acids. The CDR3 sequence: CASSSLGQVAFF. The CDR3 bases are TGTGCCAGCAGCTCATTAGGACAGGTAGCTTTCTTT.

A few counts support this clone. The chain combines TRBV7-3 with TRBJ2-1; 10 bases are a match to TRBD2. Trimming took 4 bases from V and 6 from J; bases not matched to a gene: 15. CDR1 is SGHTA and CDR2 is FQGTGA in the germline V gene. This CDR3 has 18 amino acids. The CDR3 region is CASSSLNSGRASSNEQFF. For the CDR3, the DNA is TGTGCCAGCAGCTCCTTGAACAGCGGGAGGGCCTCGAGCAATGAGCAGTTCTTC.

This clone was seen once. V usage is TRBV13 and J usage is TRBJ1-2, with 10 bases matching TRBD1. The CDR3 has 14 amino acids. V gave up 5 bases and J gave up 9 bases; unmatched junction bases: 9. Germline values: CDR1 PRHDT, CDR2 FYEKMQ (reference sequence). CDR3 loop: CASSTLRTGGSYTF. The CDR3 region has the DNA TGTGCCAGCAGCACACTCCGGACAGGGGGTAGCTACACCTTC.

The CDR3 sequence is CASSQSSSGGPTDTQYF. CDR3 sequence (DNA): TGCGCCAGCAGCCAATCCTCTAGCGGGGGGCCCACAGATACGCAGTATTTT. V usage is TRBV4-1 and J usage is TRBJ2-3; 11 bases are shared with TRBD2. Looked up from germline, CDR1 is MGHRA and CDR2 is YSYEKL. The V gene end was trimmed by 2 bases and the J gene end by 2 bases; junction bases not matched to a gene: 6. This CDR3 comprises 17 residues.

This clone occurred once. This chain links TRBV6-1 with TRBJ2-7, with a weak D call TRBD2 (5 bases). Germline V gene data show CDR1 as MNHNS and CDR2 as SASEGT. V gave up 8 bases and J gave up 0 bases, with 11 bases separating them. The CDR3 covers 13 residues. DNA for the CDR3: TGTGCCAGCGGACTGTCCTCCTCCTACGAGCAGTACTTC. Translated, it gives CASGLSSSYEQYF.

The chain has TRBV5-1 and TRBJ2-5, with D perhaps matching TRBD1 (5 bases). The germline gives CDR1 SGHRS, CDR2 YFSETQ. Trimming took off 1 base at V and 5 bases at J, with 12 bases between the two ends. The CDR3 has 14 residues. In DNA, the CDR3 is TGCGCCAGCAGCTTGAGCAGGGTCGGGGAGACCCAGTACTTC. This translates into CASSLSRVGETQYF.

A single count supports this clone. The CDR3, as DNA: TGTGCCAGCAGTGAAGCGCAGGGCAGGGGGATATTCCCCGGGGAGCTGTTTTTT. Amino acids: CASSEAQGRGIFPGELFF. The genes are TRBV6-1 and TRBJ2-2; TRBD1 matches at 7 bases. Losses at the gene ends were 0 bases for V and 6 bases for J; bases not matched to a gene: 13. CDR1 and CDR2 from the germline V gene are MNHNS and SASEGT. CDR3 length: 18 residues.

This clone has only one observation. This chain joins TRBV5-4 and TRBJ2-6; no definite D call. Trimming shortened V by 4 bases and J by 4 bases, and 12 bases separated the two germline ends. Looked up from germline, CDR1 is SGHNT and CDR2 is YYREEE (reference sequence). The CDR3 is made up of 15 amino acids. The DNA of the CDR3 is TGTGCCAGCAGCCAAGAGGATCCCGGGGCCAACGTCCTGACTTTC. It encodes CASSQEDPGANVLTF.

V and J are TRBV29-1 and TRBJ2-7; perhaps TRBD1 as D (5 bases). Trimming cost V 6 bases and J 7 bases, with 13 bases left between them. This CDR3 spans 11 amino acids. Per the germline V gene, CDR1 is SQVTM and CDR2 is ANQGSEA. Here the CDR3 reads CSVAQEKEQYF. The CDR3 DNA is TGCAGCGTGGCACAGGAGAAAGAGCAGTACTTC.

This clone has just a few counts. The rearrangement uses TRBV28 and TRBJ1-1, with 12 bases aligning to TRBD1. V gave up 6 bases and J gave up 3 bases; unmatched junction bases: 11. The V gene's germline CDR1 is MDHEN and CDR2 SYDVKM. This CDR3 is built from 17 residues. CDR3 residues: CASSRGTGGRKDTEAFF. The CDR3 bases are TGTGCCAGCAGCCGGGGGACAGGGGGCAGGAAGGACACTGAAGCTTTCTTT.

This chain uses TRBV5-4 with TRBJ2-3; TRBD1 aligns across 7 bases. Germline V lookup: CDR1 SGHNT, CDR2 YYREEE (reference sequence). Germline trimming cut 4 bases from V and 0 bases from J; bases unmatched to any gene: 8. The CDR3 loop spans 16 amino acids. This chain's CDR3 is CASSARQGFSTDTQYF. The DNA for the CDR3 is TGTGCCAGCAGCGCCCGACAGGGCTTCAGCACAGATACGCAGTATTTT.

CDR3 region: CSAEADTQYF. Written as DNA, the CDR3 is TGCAGTGCTGAGGCAGATACGCAGTATTTT. This chain joins TRBV20-1 and TRBJ2-3; D unclear. The V end was cut by 5 bases, the J end by 4 bases, with 4 bases between. The CDR3 runs 10 residues. In germline, CDR1 is DFQATT, CDR2 SNEGSKA (reference sequence).

This clone showed up just once. The rearrangement links TRBV7-5 to TRBJ1-6; no check of the table's D call, TRBD1, against the DNA was made. TRBV7-5 is assigned pseudogene status. CDR3 size: 13 residues. The CDR3 nucleotides read TGTGCCAGAAGCTTAGGAGGACAGAAGACCCTCCACTTT. Encoded protein: CARSLGGQKTLHF.

The V and J genes are TRBV29-1 and TRBJ1-5, with unresolved D. The CDR3 runs 12 residues. The V gene lost 8 bases and the J gene lost 15 bases, with 23 bases spanning the gap. The V gene's germline CDR1 is SQVTM and CDR2 ANQGSEA. The DNA for the CDR3 is TGCAGCTTCCGTGGGTCCCGAGGTTCACTGCATTTT. It codes for CSFRGSRGSLHF.

The chain combines TRBV9 with TRBJ1-5, with a tentative D call TRBD1 (6 bases). V shed 3 bases and J shed 3 bases, with 16 bases lying between them. Germline CDR1 SGDLS, CDR2 YYNGEE. The CDR3 contains 16 residues. CDR3: CASSAGGGASNQPQHF. The CDR3 nucleotides read TGTGCCAGCAGCGCCGGTGGGGGGGCCTCCAATCAGCCCCAGCATTTT.

The V and J genes are TRBV7-9 and TRBJ2-1; TRBD2 aligns across 13 bases. Germline CDR1 reads SEHNR; CDR2 reads FQNEAQ (reference sequence). The CDR3 length is 16 residues. CDR3 nucleotides: TGTGCAATCCGGACTAGCGGGAGTGACTCCTACAATGAGCAGTTCTTC. This translates into CAIRTSGSDSYNEQFF.

In this sample, this clone turned up once. The chain combines TRBV27 with TRBJ1-2; possible D gene TRBD1, 6 bases. The CDR3 loop spans 15 amino acids. V was shortened by 4 bases and J by 5 bases, with 17 bases between the two germline ends. Looked up from germline, CDR1 is MNHEY and CDR2 is SMNVEV (reference sequence). CDR3 nucleotide sequence: TGTGCCAGCAGTTCAAACCCCACAGGGTTTTATGGCTACACCTTC. It translates to CASSSNPTGFYGYTF.

The genes are TRBV15 and TRBJ2-6, with TRBD2 as a possible D gene (5 bases). V gave up 0 bases and J gave up 4 bases, with 10 bases separating them. Germline CDR1 is LNHNV and CDR2 is YYDKDF (reference sequence). The CDR3 has 16 amino acids. CDR3 in DNA: TGTGCCACCAGCAGAGATTGGACTTCCGGGGCCAACGTCCTGACTTTC. It translates to CATSRDWTSGANVLTF.

This chain joins TRBV5-1 and TRBJ2-5; 7 bases match TRBD2. Unmatched junction bases numbered 7, after V lost 0 bases and J lost 2 bases. The CDR3 loop spans 16 amino acids. Per the germline V gene, CDR1 is SGHRS and CDR2 is YFSETQ. In DNA, the CDR3 is TGCGCCAGCAGCTTGGTAGTCTCGGGGGGTCAAGAGACCCAGTACTTC. Residues: CASSLVVSGGQETQYF.

The chain couples TRBV10-3 to TRBJ2-7; no clear D. The CDR3 is 14 residues long. V lost 4 bases and J 6 bases, leaving 16 bases between the germline ends. CDR1 and CDR2 from the germline V gene are ENHRY and SYGVKD. CDR3 bases: TGTGCCATCAGTGCGCTAGTAGTCGCCTCCGAGCAGTACTTC. It is translated as CAISALVVASEQYF.

The chain recombines TRBV18 with TRBJ1-2; 8 bases are shared with TRBD1. Losses at the gene ends were 1 base for V and 1 base for J; bases not matched to a gene: 2. This CDR3 has 15 residues. Per the germline V gene, CDR1 is KGHSH and CDR2 is LQKENI. The CDR3 DNA follows: TGTGCCAGCTCACCACTCGACAGGGGTAACTATGGCTACACCTTC. Translating gives CASSPLDRGNYGYTF.

A few counts support this clone. The chain combines TRBV28 with TRBJ1-5; no clear D. Germline lookup yields CDR1 MDHEN and CDR2 SYDVKM. The V gene lost 3 bases and the J gene lost 4 bases, with 7 bases spanning the gap. This CDR3 spans 13 amino acids. CDR3 sequence reads: CASSFSSNQPQHF. The CDR3 nucleotides are TGTGCCAGCAGTTTTTCCTCTAATCAGCCCCAGCATTTT.